A single sample gave rise to the 25 T cell receptor beta chains below, sequenced in a study of blood T cell repertoires in COVID-19. Data came from immunoSEQ multiplex PCR; TCRdb stores just in-frame clones and leaves some out. The table includes under 100,000 clones, around nine tenths detected once. Sample: peripheral blood. The source of these receptors is a man aged 50 to 59 with acute or convalescent COVID-19.

This chain connects TRBV18 to TRBJ2-1; 7 bases line up with TRBD2. V shed 4 bases and J 0 bases; nucleotides not matched to a gene: 3. CDR3 length: 15 residues. Germline V gene sequence: CDR1 KGHSH, CDR2 LQKENI. This chain's CDR3 is CASSLLADSYNEQFF. For the CDR3, the DNA is TGTGCCAGCTCACTCCTAGCGGACTCCTACAATGAGCAGTTCTTC. Full variable domain (missing parts from reference TRBV18 and TRBJ2-1): NAGVMQNPRHLVRRRGQEARLRCSPMKGHSHVYWYRQLPEEGLKFMVYLQKENIIDESGMPKERFSAEFPKEGPSILRIQQVVRGDSAAYFCASSLLADSYNEQFFGPGTRLTVL.

This clone was counted only a few times. The chain carries TRBV10-3 and TRBJ1-1; TRBD1 matches at 11 bases. Germline CDR1 reads ENHRY; CDR2 reads SYGVKD. J lost 6 bases, V lost 6 bases, and 3 bases had no gene match. This CDR3 spans 13 amino acids. CDR3 nucleotides: TGTGCCATCAGCGGACAGGGGGCGGCTGAAGCTTTCTTT. It is translated as CAISGQGAAEAFF.

J is TRBJ2-3 and V is TRBV7-8; possible D gene TRBD2, 6 bases. Germline CDR1 SGHVS, CDR2 FQNEAQ. V dropped 1 base and J dropped 0 bases, with 8 bases sitting between them. The CDR3 is 15 amino acids. The CDR3 region has the DNA TGTGCCAGCAGCTTAGTCGGGACTAGCACAGATACGCAGTATTTT. Protein: CASSLVGTSTDTQYF.

The chain employs TRBV29-1 and TRBJ2-7; 9 bases fit TRBD1. Germline V gives CDR1 SQVTM, CDR2 ANQGSEA. The CDR3 is 14 amino acids. With 4 bases clipped from V and 4 bases from J, the junction kept 8 bases outside the gene matches. The DNA for the CDR3 is TGCAGCGTTGCCTCCGGGACAGGGATATACGAGCAGTACTTC. Translated, it gives CSVASGTGIYEQYF.

The V call is TRBV5-1, the J call TRBJ2-5, with TRBD2 matching 8 bases. Germline V gene data show CDR1 as SGHRS and CDR2 as YFSETQ. The junction had 7 bases not matched to a gene; V was cut back by 0 bases and J by 3 bases. This CDR3 spans 16 amino acids. CDR3 nucleotides: TGCGCCAGCAGCTTGGCTAGTAGCGGGGTGAAAGAGACCCAGTACTTC. Translated, it gives CASSLASSGVKETQYF.

The genes are TRBV7-2 and TRBJ1-6; D is uncertain. CDR1 and CDR2 (germline): SGHTA, FQGNSA. With 4 bases removed from V and 7 bases from J, the gap between germline ends came to 5 bases. The CDR3 is 12 residues long. This chain's CDR3 is CASSSINSPLHF. CDR3 sequence (DNA): TGTGCCAGCAGCTCCATCAATTCACCCCTCCACTTT.

The chain uses TRBV7-6 and TRBJ2-1; D remains unclear. The CDR3 spans 12 residues. Germline CDR1 and CDR2: SGHVS and FNYEAQ. Between the trimmed V and J ends, which lost 1 base and 8 bases, there was a span of 6 bases. The CDR3 DNA is TGTGCCAGCAGCTTAGTCGCGTATGAGCAGTTCTTC. Its translation: CASSLVAYEQFF.

This chain's CDR3 is CASRKALRRGYTF. CDR3 sequence (DNA): TGCGCCAGCAGGAAGGCCCTTCGGAGGGGCTACACCTTC. This chain connects TRBV10-1 to TRBJ1-2; D remains ambiguous. Germline V gene data show CDR1 as WNHNN and CDR2 as SYGVQD (reference sequence). The V and J ends lost 6 bases and 8 bases respectively, with 16 bases between them. The CDR3 loop spans 13 amino acids.

There are a few counts of this clone. One end of the junction does not line up with germline, which may come from a read error. This chain joins TRBV5-1 and TRBJ1-2; TRBD1 might be the D (5 bases). CDR1 SGHRS and CDR2 YFSETQ come from the germline V gene. CDR3 size: 12 residues. CDR3 DNA sequence: TGCGCCAGCAGCTTGGGAAAGGCAGGGTATTCCTTC. This encodes CASSLGKAGYSF.

This rearrangement joins TRBV6-5 to TRBJ1-2; 8 nucleotides line up with TRBD1. V trimming: 6 bases; J trimming: 7 bases; junction bases outside the gene matches: 7. The CDR3 consists of 13 residues. CDR1 is MNHEY, CDR2 SVGAGI, per germline. The CDR3, as DNA: TGTGCCAGCAGCCCGCAGGGGGCTGGTGGCTACACCTTC. Its translation: CASSPQGAGGYTF.

The V call is TRBV4-2, the J call TRBJ2-5, with a weak D call TRBD2 (7 bases). The CDR3 consists of 13 residues. V lost 3 bases to trimming and J lost 5 bases, with 10 bases between them. Germline V CDR1 and CDR2: LGHNA, YNFKEQ. CDR3 DNA: TGTGCCAGCAGCCATGAGGGGGGGGAGACCCAGTACTTC. As protein: CASSHEGGETQYF.

The V gene is TRBV4-1, the J gene TRBJ2-7, with 9 bases that match TRBD2. The junction had 7 bases not matched to a gene; V was cut back by 3 bases and J by 7 bases. Germline values: CDR1 MGHRA, CDR2 YSYEKL. The CDR3 has 14 amino acids. CDR3 region: CASSHLAGEREQYF. The CDR3, as DNA: TGCGCCAGCAGCCATTTAGCGGGAGAACGAGAGCAGTACTTC.

The chain carries TRBV19 and TRBJ1-5; TRBD1 agrees at 7 bases. Per germline, CDR1 LNHDA and CDR2 SQIVND (reference sequence). This CDR3 comprises 14 residues. Trimming at V came to 6 bases and at J to 3 bases, leaving 5 bases not matched to a gene. The CDR3 DNA sequence: TGTGCCAGTAGACCCGGACAGGTCAATCAGCCCCAGCATTTT. Amino acid sequence: CASRPGQVNQPQHF.

V gene TRBV6-6 combines with J gene TRBJ2-7; tentative D call: TRBD1 (6 bases). The germline V gene encodes CDR1 MNHNY and CDR2 SVGAGI (reference sequence). CDR3 size: 14 residues. V gave up 2 bases and J gave up 4 bases, with 12 bases separating them. The CDR3 is CASSYKGEKYEQYF. Here the CDR3 DNA reads TGTGCCAGCAGTTACAAGGGGGAGAAGTACGAGCAGTACTTC.

The V call is TRBV11-2, the J call TRBJ2-1, with TRBD2 identical over 9 bases. CDR1 is SGHAT and CDR2 is FQNNGV in the germline V gene. The CDR3 is made up of 15 amino acids. J lost 8 bases, V lost 1 base, and 6 bases had no gene match. This chain's CDR3 is CASSLGFSGRDEQFF. CDR3 nucleotide sequence: TGTGCCAGCAGCTTAGGCTTTAGCGGGAGAGATGAGCAGTTCTTC.

In this sample, this clone turned up a few times. This chain uses TRBV15 with TRBJ1-5; D remains unclear. Germline loops: CDR1 LNHNV, CDR2 YYDKDF (reference sequence). V was trimmed by 0 bases and J by 7 bases, leaving 13 bases between them. The CDR3 spans 15 residues. As DNA, the CDR3 is TGTGCCACCAGCAGAGAAACTACGGCCGGACAGCCCCAGCATTTT. Amino acid sequence: CATSRETTAGQPQHF.

The chain joins TRBV5-1 to TRBJ1-4, with D perhaps matching TRBD1 (6 bases). V dropped 5 bases and J dropped 5 bases, with 13 bases sitting between them. The CDR3 runs to 14 residues. Looked up from germline, CDR1 is SGHRS and CDR2 is YFSETQ. The CDR3 region is CASSPGHLNEKLFF. CDR3 sequence (DNA): TGCGCCAGCAGTCCGGGACACCTAAATGAAAAACTGTTTTTT.

The chain couples TRBV6-2 or TRBV6-3 to TRBJ2-7; 9 positions match TRBD2. The CDR3 covers 15 residues. Germline assignment: CDR1 MNHEY and CDR2 SVGEGT. The V gene end was trimmed by 7 bases and the J gene end by 3 bases; junction bases not matched to a gene: 10. CDR3 loop: CASTPSGRQRYEQYF. Here the CDR3 DNA reads TGTGCCAGCACCCCAAGCGGGAGGCAACGCTACGAGCAGTACTTC.

Comment on this clone: The same CDR3 is also encoded by other DNA sequences in this sample. The V call is TRBV5-1, the J call TRBJ1-3; D is unresolved. CDR1 is SGHRS, CDR2 YFSETQ, per germline. The V end lost 0 bases, the J end lost 4 bases, and 2 bases lay between the germline ends. The CDR3 is made up of 12 amino acids. The CDR3 nucleotides are TGCGCCAGCAGCTTGGCAGGAAACACCATATATTTT. Translating it yields CASSLAGNTIYF.

CDR3 DNA sequence: TGCGCCAGCAGCCAAGGGGGGGGACAGGGATCCCACGAGCAGTACTTC. This codes for CASSQGGGQGSHEQYF. V is TRBV4-3 and J is TRBJ2-7; 9 nucleotides agree with TRBD1. This CDR3 is built from 16 residues. After removal of 1 base from V and 5 bases from J, the junction contained 9 bases not matched to a gene. Germline CDR1 and CDR2: LGHNA and YSLEER.

The rearrangement joins TRBV18 to TRBJ1-1; 9 bases are shared with TRBD1. Trimming removed 6 bases from V and 10 bases from J; junction bases left unmatched: 12. CDR3 size: 14 residues. Germline CDR1 reads KGHSH; CDR2 reads LQKENI. The CDR3 spells CASSQTGGAFRAFF. The CDR3 DNA reads as TGTGCCAGCTCGCAAACAGGGGGCGCTTTTCGAGCTTTCTTT.

A few counts support this clone. This chain joins TRBV13 and TRBJ1-1, with D possibly matching TRBD1 (6 bases). The V and J ends lost 7 bases and 5 bases respectively, with 8 bases between them. Germline V gene sequence: CDR1 PRHDT, CDR2 FYEKMQ (reference sequence). The CDR3 extends over 11 amino acids. DNA for the CDR3: TGTGCCAGCACCCAGGGGACTGAAGCTTTCTTT. This gives the protein CASTQGTEAFF.

The chain has TRBV23-1 and TRBJ1-4; 7 positions agree with TRBD1. TRBV23-1 falls under the ORF class, with uncertain function. After removal of 6 bases from V and 5 bases from J, the junction contained 12 bases not matched to a gene. The CDR3 contains 16 residues. This chain's CDR3 is CASRVRGRRENEKLFF. In DNA, the CDR3 is TGCGCCAGCAGGGTGAGGGGGCGTAGAGAGAATGAAAAACTGTTTTTT.

CDR3 in amino acids: CASSKARATGYYEQYF. The DNA of the CDR3 is TGTGCCAGCAGCAAAGCCAGAGCAACGGGATACTACGAGCAGTACTTC. This chain links TRBV21-1 with TRBJ2-7; the table gives TRBD2 as D, unverified against the DNA. TRBV21-1 is a recognized pseudogene. The CDR3 has 16 residues.

This chain uses TRBV27 with TRBJ2-4; 7 bases line up with TRBD2. Trimming removed 6 bases from V and 7 bases from J; junction bases left unmatched: 12. The germline V gene has CDR1 MNHEY and CDR2 SMNVEV (reference sequence). The CDR3 runs to 15 residues. This chain's CDR3 is CASSLQRGGVNIQYF. The CDR3, as DNA: TGTGCCAGCAGCCTACAGAGGGGAGGGGTTAACATTCAGTACTTC.